This TCR beta chain was found in a study of blood T cells in healthy people across ages. Next came a second PCR, run for about 7 to 11 cycles, which used a sample-barcoded 5' primer along with a J-beta primer mix. TCRdb recomputed calls from the 5' RACE reads with MiXCR, one row per CDR3 protein. The sample includes 550,000 to 750,000 distinct CDR3 sequences, roughly 20% seen only once; the top ten take roughly 3.6%. The CDR3 runs to 13 residues. V was cut by 7 bases and J by 1 base, with 11 bases left in between. Germline CDR1 reads SQVTM; CDR2 reads ANQGSEA. A note on this clonotype: Its antigen remains unidentified.

Notes on the study in general: Long-lived and aged donors differed, with more naive CD4+ cells and higher diversity in the long-lived.

Aged roughly 6 to 95, donors were systemically healthy Caucasians from Russia. The sample was blood. This sequence was found in a man between 70 and 80 years old in good health. The V gene is TRBV29-1, the J gene TRBJ2-1; weak D call: TRBD1 (6 bases). DNA of the CDR3: TGCAGCGGTGGACAGAAATCCTACAATGAGCAGTTCTTC. Translating gives CSGGQKSYNEQFF.